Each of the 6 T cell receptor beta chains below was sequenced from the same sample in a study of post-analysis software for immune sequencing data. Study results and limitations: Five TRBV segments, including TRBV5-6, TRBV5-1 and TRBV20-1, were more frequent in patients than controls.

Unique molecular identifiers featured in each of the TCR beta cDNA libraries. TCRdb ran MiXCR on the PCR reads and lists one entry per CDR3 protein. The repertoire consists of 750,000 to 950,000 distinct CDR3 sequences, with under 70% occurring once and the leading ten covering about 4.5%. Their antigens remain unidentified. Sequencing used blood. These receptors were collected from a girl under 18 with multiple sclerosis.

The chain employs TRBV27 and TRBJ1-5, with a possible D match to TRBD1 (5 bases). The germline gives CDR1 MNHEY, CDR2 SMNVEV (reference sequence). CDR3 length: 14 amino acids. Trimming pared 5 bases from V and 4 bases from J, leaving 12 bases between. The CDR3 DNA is TGTGCCAGCAGTGACCAGGGTTGGAATCAGCCCCAGCATTTT. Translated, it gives CASSDQGWNQPQHF.

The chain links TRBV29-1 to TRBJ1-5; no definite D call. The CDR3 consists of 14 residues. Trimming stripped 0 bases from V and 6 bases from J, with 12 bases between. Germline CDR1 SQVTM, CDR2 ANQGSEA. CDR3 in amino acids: CSVEDLKVFQPQHF. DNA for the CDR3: TGCAGCGTTGAAGATCTCAAAGTTTTTCAGCCCCAGCATTTT.

In DNA, the CDR3 is TGCAGTGCACCGATCGGGGGCAGGGGGGCCAACGTCCTGACTTTC. Translation gives CSAPIGGRGANVLTF. The rearrangement joins TRBV20-1 to TRBJ2-6, with D possibly called TRBD1 or TRBD2 (6 bases each). The CDR3 contains 15 residues. CDR1 is DFQATT, CDR2 SNEGSKA, per germline (reference sequence). V shed 6 bases and J shed 4 bases, with 16 bases lying between them.

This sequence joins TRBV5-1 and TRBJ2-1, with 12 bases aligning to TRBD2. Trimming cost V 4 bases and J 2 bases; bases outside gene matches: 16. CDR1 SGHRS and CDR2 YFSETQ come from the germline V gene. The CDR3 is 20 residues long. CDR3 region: CASSVSVLAGGPSTYNEQFF. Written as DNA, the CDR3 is TGCGCCAGCAGCGTTTCGGTTCTAGCGGGAGGGCCAAGTACCTACAATGAGCAGTTCTTC.

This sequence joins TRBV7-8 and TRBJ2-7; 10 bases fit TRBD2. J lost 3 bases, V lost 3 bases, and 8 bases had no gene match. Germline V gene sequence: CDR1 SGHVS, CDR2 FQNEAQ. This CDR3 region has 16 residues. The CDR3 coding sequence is TGTGCCAGCAGCTTGGACTCGGGACTAGCGAACTACGAGCAGTACTTC. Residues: CASSLDSGLANYEQYF.

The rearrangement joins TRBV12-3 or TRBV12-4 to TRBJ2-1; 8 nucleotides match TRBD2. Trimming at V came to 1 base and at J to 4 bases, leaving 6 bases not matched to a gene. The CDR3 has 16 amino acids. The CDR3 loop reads CASSLGRTSLYNEQFF. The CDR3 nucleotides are TGTGCCAGCAGTTTAGGGCGGACTAGCCTATACAATGAGCAGTTCTTC.